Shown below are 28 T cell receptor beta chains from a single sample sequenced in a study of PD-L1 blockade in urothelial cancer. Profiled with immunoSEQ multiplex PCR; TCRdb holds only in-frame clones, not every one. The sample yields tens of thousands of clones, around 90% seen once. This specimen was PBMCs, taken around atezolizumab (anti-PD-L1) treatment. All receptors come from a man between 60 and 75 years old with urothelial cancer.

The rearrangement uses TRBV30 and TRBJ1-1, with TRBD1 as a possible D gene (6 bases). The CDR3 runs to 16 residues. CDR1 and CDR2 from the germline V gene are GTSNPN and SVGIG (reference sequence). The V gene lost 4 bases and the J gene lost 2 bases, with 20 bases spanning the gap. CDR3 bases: TGTGCCTGGAACCCCAAAATGGGGGGGGGCAACACTGAAGCTTTCTTT. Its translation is CAWNPKMGGGNTEAFF.

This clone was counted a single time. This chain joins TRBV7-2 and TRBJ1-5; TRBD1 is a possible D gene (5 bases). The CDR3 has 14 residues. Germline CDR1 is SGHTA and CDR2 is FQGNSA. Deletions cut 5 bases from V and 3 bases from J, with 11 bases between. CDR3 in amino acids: CASSADSLNQPQHF. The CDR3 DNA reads TGTGCCAGCAGCGCCGACAGTCTCAATCAGCCCCAGCATTTT.

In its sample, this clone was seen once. CDR3 protein: CASSQDRGGFDGELFF. The CDR3 DNA follows: TGTGCCAGCAGCCAAGATCGGGGGGGGTTCGACGGGGAGCTGTTTTTT. This rearrangement joins TRBV14 to TRBJ2-2; 8 bases fit TRBD2. V lost 0 bases and J lost 7; bases outside the gene matches: 7. There are 16 residues in the CDR3. CDR1 and CDR2 (germline): SGHDN, FVKESK.

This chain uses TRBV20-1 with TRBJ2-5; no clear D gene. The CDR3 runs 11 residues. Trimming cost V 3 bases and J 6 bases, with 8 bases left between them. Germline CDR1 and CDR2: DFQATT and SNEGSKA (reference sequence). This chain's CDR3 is CSARAPQTQYF. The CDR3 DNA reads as TGCAGTGCTAGGGCCCCCCAGACCCAGTACTTC.

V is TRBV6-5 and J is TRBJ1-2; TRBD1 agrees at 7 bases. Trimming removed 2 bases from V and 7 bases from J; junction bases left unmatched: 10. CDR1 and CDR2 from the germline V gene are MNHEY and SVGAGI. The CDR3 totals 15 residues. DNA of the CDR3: TGTGCCAGCAGTTACGGTCGACAGGGTAGCGGTGGCTACACCTTC. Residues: CASSYGRQGSGGYTF.

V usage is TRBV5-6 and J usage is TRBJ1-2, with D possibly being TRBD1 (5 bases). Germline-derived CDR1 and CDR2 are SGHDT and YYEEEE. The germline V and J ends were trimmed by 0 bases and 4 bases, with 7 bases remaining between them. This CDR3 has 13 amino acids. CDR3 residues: CASSLDRSYGYTF. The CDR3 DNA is TGTGCCAGCAGCTTGGACAGGAGCTATGGCTACACCTTC. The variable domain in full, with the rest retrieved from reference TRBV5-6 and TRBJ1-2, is DAGVTQSPTHLIKTRGQQVTLRCSPKSGHDTVSWYQQALGQGPQFIFQYYEEEERQRGNFPDRFSGHQFPNYSSELNVNALLLGDSALYLCASSLDRSYGYTFGSGTRLTVV.

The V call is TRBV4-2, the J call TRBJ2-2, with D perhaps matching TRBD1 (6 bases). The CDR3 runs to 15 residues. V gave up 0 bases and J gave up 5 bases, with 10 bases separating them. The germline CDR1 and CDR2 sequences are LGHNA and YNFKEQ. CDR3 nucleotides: TGTGCCAGCAGCCAAGATCTCAGGGGTACCGGGGAGCTGTTTTTT. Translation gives CASSQDLRGTGELFF.

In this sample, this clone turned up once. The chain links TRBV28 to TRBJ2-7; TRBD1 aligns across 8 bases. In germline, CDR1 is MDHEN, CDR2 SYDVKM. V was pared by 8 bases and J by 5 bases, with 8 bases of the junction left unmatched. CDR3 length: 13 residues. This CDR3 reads CASLRTGSHEQYF. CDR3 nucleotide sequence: TGTGCCAGCCTCAGGACAGGGAGCCACGAGCAGTACTTC.

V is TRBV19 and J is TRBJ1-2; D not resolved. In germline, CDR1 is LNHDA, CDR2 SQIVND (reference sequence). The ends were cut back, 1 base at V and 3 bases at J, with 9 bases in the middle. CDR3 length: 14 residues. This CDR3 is CASSIGATDYGYTF. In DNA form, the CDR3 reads TGTGCCAGTAGTATAGGGGCCACAGACTATGGCTACACCTTC. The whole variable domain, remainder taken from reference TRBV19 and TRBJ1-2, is DGGITQSPKYLFRKEGQNVTLSCEQNLNHDAMYWYRQDPGQGLRLIYYSQIVNDFQKGDIAEGYSVSREKKESFPLTVTSAQKNPTAFYLCASSIGATDYGYTFGSGTRLTVV.

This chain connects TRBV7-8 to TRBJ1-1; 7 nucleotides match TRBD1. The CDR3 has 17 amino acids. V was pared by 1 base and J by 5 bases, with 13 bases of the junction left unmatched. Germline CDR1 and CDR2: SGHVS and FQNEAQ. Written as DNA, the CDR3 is TGTGCCAGCAGCTTAGGGGGACAGCGACTTTGGGGAACTGAAGCTTTCTTT. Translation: CASSLGGQRLWGTEAFF.

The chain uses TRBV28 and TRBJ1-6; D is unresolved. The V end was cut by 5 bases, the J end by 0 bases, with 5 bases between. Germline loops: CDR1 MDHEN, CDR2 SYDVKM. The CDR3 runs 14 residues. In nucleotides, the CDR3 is TGTGCCAGCAGTATGAGCTCCTATAATTCACCCCTCCACTTT. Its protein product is CASSMSSYNSPLHF.

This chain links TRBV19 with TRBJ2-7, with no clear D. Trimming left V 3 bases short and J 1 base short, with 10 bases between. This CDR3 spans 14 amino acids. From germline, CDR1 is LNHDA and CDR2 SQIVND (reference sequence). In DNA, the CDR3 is TGTGCCAGTAGTATCCAGGCAGGTTCCTACGAGCAGTACTTC. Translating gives CASSIQAGSYEQYF.

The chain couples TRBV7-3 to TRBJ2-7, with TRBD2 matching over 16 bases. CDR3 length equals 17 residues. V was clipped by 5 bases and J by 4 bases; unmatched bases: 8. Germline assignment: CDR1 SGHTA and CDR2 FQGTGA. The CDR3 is CASSPGTSGGARYEQYF. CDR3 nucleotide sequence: TGTGCCAGCAGCCCCGGGACTAGCGGGGGGGCCCGGTACGAGCAGTACTTC.

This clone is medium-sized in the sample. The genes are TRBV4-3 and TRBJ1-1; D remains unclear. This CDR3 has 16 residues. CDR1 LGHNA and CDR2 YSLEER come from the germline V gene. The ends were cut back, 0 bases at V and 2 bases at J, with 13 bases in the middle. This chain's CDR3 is CASSQDLVSVNTEAFF. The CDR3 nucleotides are TGCGCCAGCAGCCAAGATTTGGTATCGGTCAACACTGAAGCTTTCTTT.

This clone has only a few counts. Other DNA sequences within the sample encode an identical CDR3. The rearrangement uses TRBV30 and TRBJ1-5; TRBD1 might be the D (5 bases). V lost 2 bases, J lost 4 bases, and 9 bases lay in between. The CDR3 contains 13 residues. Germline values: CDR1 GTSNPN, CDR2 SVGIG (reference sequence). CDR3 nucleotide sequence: TGTGCCTGGAGTATCACAGGAAATCAGCCCCAGCATTTT. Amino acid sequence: CAWSITGNQPQHF.

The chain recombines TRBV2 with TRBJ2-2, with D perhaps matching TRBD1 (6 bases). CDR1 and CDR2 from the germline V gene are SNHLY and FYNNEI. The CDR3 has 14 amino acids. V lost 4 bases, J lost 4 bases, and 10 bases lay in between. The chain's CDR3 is CASSAQGRTGELFF. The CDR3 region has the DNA TGTGCCAGCAGTGCACAGGGACGCACCGGGGAGCTGTTTTTT.

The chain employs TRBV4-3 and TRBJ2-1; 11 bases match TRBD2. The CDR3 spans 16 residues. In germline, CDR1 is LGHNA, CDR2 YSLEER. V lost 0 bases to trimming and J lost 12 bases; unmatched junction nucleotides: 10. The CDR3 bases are TGCGCCAGCAGCCAAGATTTGTTAGCGGGGGGGTTGGGGCAGTTCTTC. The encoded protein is CASSQDLLAGGLGQFF.

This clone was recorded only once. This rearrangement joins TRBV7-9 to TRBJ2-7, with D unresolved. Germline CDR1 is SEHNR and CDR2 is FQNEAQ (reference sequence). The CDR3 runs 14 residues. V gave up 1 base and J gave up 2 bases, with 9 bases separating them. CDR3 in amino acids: CASSLGVSAYEQYF. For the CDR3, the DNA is TGTGCCAGCAGCTTAGGGGTCAGCGCCTACGAGCAGTACTTC.

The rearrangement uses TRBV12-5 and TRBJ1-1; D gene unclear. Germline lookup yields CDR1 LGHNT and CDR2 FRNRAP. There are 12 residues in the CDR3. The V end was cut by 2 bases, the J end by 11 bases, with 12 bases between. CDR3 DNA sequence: TGTGCTAGTGGTTTGTATGCGGAGTACGCTTTCTTT. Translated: CASGLYAEYAFF.

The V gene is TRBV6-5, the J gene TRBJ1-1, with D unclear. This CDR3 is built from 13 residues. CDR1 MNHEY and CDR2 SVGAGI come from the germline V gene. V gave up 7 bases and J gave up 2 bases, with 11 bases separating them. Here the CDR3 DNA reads TGTGCCAGCAACCGAAACAGTAACACTGAAGCTTTCTTT. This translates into CASNRNSNTEAFF.

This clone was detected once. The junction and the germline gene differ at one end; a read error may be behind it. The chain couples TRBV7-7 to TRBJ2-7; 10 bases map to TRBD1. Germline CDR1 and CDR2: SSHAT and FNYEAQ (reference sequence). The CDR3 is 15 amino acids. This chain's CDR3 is CASSLGTGESYEQYF. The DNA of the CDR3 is TGTGCTAGCAGCCTAGGGACAGGGGAATCCTACGAGCAGTACTTC.

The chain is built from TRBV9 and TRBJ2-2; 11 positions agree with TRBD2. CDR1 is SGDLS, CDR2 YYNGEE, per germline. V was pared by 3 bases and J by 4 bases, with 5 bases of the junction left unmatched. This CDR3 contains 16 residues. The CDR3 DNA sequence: TGTGCCAGCAGCGCTACTAGCGGGGGACCCACCGGGGAGCTGTTTTTT. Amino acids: CASSATSGGPTGELFF.

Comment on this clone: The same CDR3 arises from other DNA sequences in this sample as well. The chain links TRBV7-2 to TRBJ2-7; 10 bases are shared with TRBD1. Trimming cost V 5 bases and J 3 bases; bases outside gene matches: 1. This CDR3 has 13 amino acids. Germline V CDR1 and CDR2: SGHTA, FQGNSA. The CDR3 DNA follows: TGTGCCAGCAGCCGGGACAGGGGCTACGAGCAGTACTTC. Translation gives CASSRDRGYEQYF.

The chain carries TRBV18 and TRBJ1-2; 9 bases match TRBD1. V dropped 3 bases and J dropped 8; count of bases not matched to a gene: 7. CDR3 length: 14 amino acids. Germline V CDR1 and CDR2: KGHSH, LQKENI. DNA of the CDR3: TGTGCCAGCTCACCCGGGACAGGGAACGAGGGCTACACCTTC. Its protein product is CASSPGTGNEGYTF.

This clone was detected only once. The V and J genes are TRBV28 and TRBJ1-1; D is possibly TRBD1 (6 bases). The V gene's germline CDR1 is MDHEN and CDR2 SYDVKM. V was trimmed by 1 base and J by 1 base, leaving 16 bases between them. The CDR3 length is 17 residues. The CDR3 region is CASSLSVASDRNTEAFF. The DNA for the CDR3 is TGTGCCAGCAGTTTATCCGTGGCGTCGGACAGGAACACTGAAGCTTTCTTT. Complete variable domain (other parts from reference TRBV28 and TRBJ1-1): DVKVTQSSRYLVKRTGEKVFLECVQDMDHENMFWYRQDPGLGLRLIYFSYDVKMKEKGDIPEGYSVSREKKERFSLILESASTNQTSMYLCASSLSVASDRNTEAFFGQGTRLTVV.

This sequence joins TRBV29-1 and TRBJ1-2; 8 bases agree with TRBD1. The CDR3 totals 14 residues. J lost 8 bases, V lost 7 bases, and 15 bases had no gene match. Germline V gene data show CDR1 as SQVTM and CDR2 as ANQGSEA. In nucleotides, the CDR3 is TGCAGCGCCGGTGACAGGGGTGGTCTCCAGGGCTACACCTTC. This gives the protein CSAGDRGGLQGYTF.

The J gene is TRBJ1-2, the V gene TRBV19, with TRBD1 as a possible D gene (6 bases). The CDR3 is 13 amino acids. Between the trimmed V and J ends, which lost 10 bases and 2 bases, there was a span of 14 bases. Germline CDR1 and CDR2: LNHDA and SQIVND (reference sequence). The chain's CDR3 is CANPTGRNYGYTF. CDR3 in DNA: TGTGCCAATCCGACAGGAAGAAACTATGGCTACACCTTC.

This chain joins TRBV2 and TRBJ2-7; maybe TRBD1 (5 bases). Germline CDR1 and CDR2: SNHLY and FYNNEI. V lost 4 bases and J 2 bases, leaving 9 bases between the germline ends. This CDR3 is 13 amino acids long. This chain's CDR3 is CASSGQGTYEQYF. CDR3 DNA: TGTGCCAGCAGTGGTCAGGGTACCTACGAGCAGTACTTC.